The 25 T cell receptor beta chains given below trace back to one sample, sequenced in a study of T cell responses to AZD1222 COVID-19 vaccine. Using immunoSEQ multiplex PCR, the repertoire was profiled, and TCRdb retains in-frame clones only, with some absent. The table includes about 270,000 clones, 85% to 95% detected once. The sample consisted of peripheral blood, taken 28 days after the second AZD1222 dose. The receptors derive from an adult who received the AZD1222 COVID-19 vaccine.

J is TRBJ2-7 and V is TRBV9; the D gene is possibly TRBD2 (6 bases). CDR1 SGDLS and CDR2 YYNGEE come from the germline V gene. The length of the CDR3 is 15 residues. Trimming pared 0 bases from V and 4 bases from J, leaving 14 bases between. CDR3 protein: CASSVDPGLTYEQYF. In nucleotides, the CDR3 is TGTGCCAGCAGCGTAGATCCGGGACTGACTTACGAGCAGTACTTC.

This clone came up once. The genes are TRBV6-4 and TRBJ2-3; D possibly corresponds to TRBD1 (6 bases). Germline V gene data show CDR1 as MRHNA and CDR2 as SNTAGT. The V end lost 7 bases, the J end lost 3 bases, and 17 bases lay between the germline ends. The CDR3 spans 15 residues. This CDR3 reads CASNLSGEWTDTQYF. Written as DNA, the CDR3 is TGTGCCAGCAACTTATCAGGGGAGTGGACAGATACGCAGTATTTT.

This rearrangement joins TRBV30 to TRBJ2-5; D gene uncertain. Per germline, CDR1 GTSNPN and CDR2 SVGIG (reference sequence). Trimming stripped 2 bases from V and 4 bases from J, with 11 bases between. The CDR3 length is 13 residues. The CDR3: CAWSSQFRETQYF. CDR3 coding DNA: TGTGCCTGGAGTTCCCAGTTCCGAGAGACCCAGTACTTC.

The chain couples TRBV2 to TRBJ2-3; 11 nucleotides align to TRBD2. The CDR3 is 20 residues long. From germline, CDR1 is SNHLY and CDR2 FYNNEI. V gave up 6 bases and J gave up 0 bases; unmatched junction bases: 17. CDR3 nucleotides: TGTGCCAGCAGAAGAAGACTAGCGGGAAACCCGTTGACTAGCACAGATACGCAGTATTTT. This translates into CASRRRLAGNPLTSTDTQYF. The full variable domain, in which reference TRBV2 and TRBJ2-3 provide the parts outside the CDR3, is EPEVTQTPSHQVTQMGQEVILRCVPISNHLYFYWYRQILGQKVEFLVSFYNNEISEKSEIFDDQFSVERPDGSNFTLKIRSTKLEDSAMYFCASRRRLAGNPLTSTDTQYFGPGTRLTVL.

The chain uses TRBV6-2 or TRBV6-3 and TRBJ1-1; the D is unclear. CDR3 length equals 13 residues. Trimming took off 5 bases at V and 0 bases at J, with 7 bases between the two ends. Germline V gene lookup returns CDR1 MNHEY and CDR2 SVGEGT. The chain's CDR3 is CASSNRLNTEAFF. The CDR3 coding sequence is TGTGCCAGCAGTAACAGACTGAACACTGAAGCTTTCTTT.

This clone has only one observation. J is TRBJ1-2 and V is TRBV7-8, with 8 bases that match TRBD1. The CDR3 contains 14 residues. J lost 8 bases, V lost 4 bases, and 9 bases had no gene match. Germline lookup yields CDR1 SGHVS and CDR2 FQNEAQ. The CDR3 reads CASSSQGASFGYTF. The DNA of the CDR3 is TGTGCCAGCAGCTCCCAGGGGGCCTCGTTCGGCTACACCTTC.

V usage is TRBV10-3 and J usage is TRBJ2-7; unclear D gene. The length of the CDR3 is 12 residues. V was clipped by 0 bases and J by 3 bases, with 3 bases between them. Germline V gene sequence: CDR1 ENHRY, CDR2 SYGVKD. CDR3 coding DNA: TGTGCCATCAGTGAGTCGGACTACGAGCAGTACTTC. It translates to CAISESDYEQYF.

The CDR3: CASSLDRASNTIYF. CDR3 DNA sequence: TGTGCCAGCAGCTTAGACAGGGCTTCGAACACCATATATTTT. The chain employs TRBV7-2 and TRBJ1-3, with TRBD1 as a possible D gene (6 bases). CDR1 is SGHTA and CDR2 is FQGNSA in the germline V gene. V lost 1 base and J lost 7, with 11 bases in between. CDR3 length: 14 residues.

CDR3 residues: CASSLTAGETQYF. The DNA of the CDR3 is TGTGCCAGCAGCTTAACAGCGGGGGAGACCCAGTACTTC. The chain has TRBV7-2 and TRBJ2-5; 7 bases align to TRBD2. The J segment lost 5 bases and the V segment lost 2 bases, leaving 2 bases of the junction unmatched. CDR1 and CDR2 from the germline V gene are SGHTA and FQGNSA. CDR3 length: 13 amino acids.

This chain links TRBV7-9 with TRBJ2-7; TRBD1 matches at 7 bases. CDR1 is SEHNR and CDR2 is FQNEAQ in the germline V gene (reference sequence). CDR3 length: 12 residues. The CDR3 loop is CATRDSEHEQYF. CDR3 in DNA: TGTGCAACCCGGGACAGTGAACACGAGCAGTACTTC.

The chain employs TRBV19 and TRBJ1-1, with TRBD1 identical over 8 bases. CDR1 and CDR2 from the germline V gene are LNHDA and SQIVND (reference sequence). Trimming at V came to 9 bases and at J to 0 bases, leaving 6 bases not matched to a gene. CDR3 length: 14 residues. CDR3 amino acids: CASAPGQVNTEAFF. The CDR3 nucleotides read TGTGCCAGCGCACCGGGACAGGTGAACACTGAAGCTTTCTTT.

This sequence joins TRBV4-1 and TRBJ2-7; possibly TRBD1 for D (5 bases). CDR1 is MGHRA, CDR2 YSYEKL, per germline. This CDR3 is built from 13 residues. V dropped 3 bases and J dropped 6 bases, with 12 bases sitting between them. CDR3 DNA sequence: TGCGCCAGCAGCCACCTAAAAAGGGGCGAGCAGTACTTC. This translates into CASSHLKRGEQYF.

The genes are TRBV4-3 and TRBJ2-2; a possible D gene is TRBD1 (6 bases). The V end lost 6 bases, the J end lost 4 bases, and 15 bases lay between the germline ends. This CDR3 is 15 amino acids long. Looked up from germline, CDR1 is LGHNA and CDR2 is YSLEER. CDR3: CASSPTGKSTGELFF. The CDR3 DNA reads TGCGCCAGCAGTCCTACAGGGAAGAGCACCGGGGAGCTGTTTTTT.

The chain couples TRBV4-2 to TRBJ1-1; D unresolved. Looked up from germline, CDR1 is LGHNA and CDR2 is YNFKEQ. The CDR3 is 14 residues long. The germline V and J ends were trimmed by 0 bases and 8 bases, with 13 bases remaining between them. For the CDR3, the DNA is TGTGCCAGCAGCCAAGATTTTGGCCAGGTGGAAGCTTTCTTT. Its translation is CASSQDFGQVEAFF.

This clone was observed a single time. The chain couples TRBV25-1 to TRBJ1-2; D is possibly TRBD1 (5 bases). The CDR3 extends over 13 amino acids. Germline CDR1 is MGHDK and CDR2 is SYGVNS. Trimming shortened V by 3 bases and J by 5 bases, and 10 bases separated the two germline ends. The CDR3 DNA is TGTGCCAGCAGTGATCCCCAGGGATATGGCTACACCTTC. Its translation is CASSDPQGYGYTF.

This CDR3 reads CASSPTDRAGYTF. Written as DNA, the CDR3 is TGTGCCAGCAGCCCTACCGACAGGGCTGGCTACACCTTC. V and J are TRBV4-2 and TRBJ1-2; 7 bases fit TRBD1. From germline, CDR1 is LGHNA and CDR2 YNFKEQ. The CDR3 consists of 13 residues. Losses at the gene ends were 4 bases for V and 7 bases for J; bases not matched to a gene: 6.

This clone showed up just a few times. Additional DNA sequences in this sample encode the identical CDR3. The chain employs TRBV4-1 and TRBJ1-1, with D maybe TRBD1 (6 bases). This CDR3 has 14 residues. Germline V gene lookup returns CDR1 MGHRA and CDR2 YSYEKL. V was shortened by 4 bases and J by 4 bases, with 13 bases between the two germline ends. The CDR3 bases are TGCGCCAGCAGCCCCTCCAGGGGAGGCACTGAAGCTTTCTTT. Protein sequence: CASSPSRGGTEAFF.

V gene TRBV28 combines with J gene TRBJ1-2, with 8 positions matching TRBD1. V trimming: 3 bases; J trimming: 8 bases; junction bases outside the gene matches: 14. The germline CDR1 and CDR2 sequences are MDHEN and SYDVKM. CDR3 length equals 16 residues. The chain's CDR3 is CASSFGGEGQGSGYTF. Here the CDR3 DNA reads TGTGCCAGCAGTTTTGGGGGCGAAGGACAGGGTAGCGGCTACACCTTC.

J is TRBJ2-5 and V is TRBV15, with D tentatively TRBD1 (5 bases). This CDR3 is 14 amino acids long. Germline values: CDR1 LNHNV, CDR2 YYDKDF (reference sequence). V was trimmed by 3 bases and J by 1 base, leaving 9 bases between them. The CDR3 reads CATSSRQSQETQYF. DNA of the CDR3: TGTGCCACCAGCAGCCGACAGTCCCAAGAGACCCAGTACTTC.

The chain joins TRBV6-5 to TRBJ1-1, with D perhaps TRBD1 (5 bases). The CDR3 loop spans 13 amino acids. Per the germline V gene, CDR1 is MNHEY and CDR2 is SVGAGI. V was cut by 7 bases and J by 4 bases, with 13 bases left in between. CDR3 loop: CASNLRGGTEAFF. DNA for the CDR3: TGTGCCAGCAACCTTCGCGGGGGCACTGAAGCTTTCTTT.

V is TRBV10-3 and J is TRBJ2-1, with 11 positions matching TRBD2. The CDR3 length is 16 residues. CDR1 is ENHRY, CDR2 SYGVKD, per germline. J gave up 3 bases and V 6 bases, and 7 bases lay outside the gene matches. CDR3 in DNA: TGTGCCATCAGAACTAATCTAGCGGGGGGCTACAATGAGCAGTTCTTC. As protein: CAIRTNLAGGYNEQFF.

V and J are TRBV4-3 and TRBJ1-5; possible D gene TRBD1, 6 bases. Germline CDR1 is LGHNA and CDR2 is YSLEER. The CDR3 sequence is 17 residues long. Trimming cost V 0 bases and J 9 bases, with 21 bases left between them. CDR3 DNA sequence: TGCGCCAGCAGCCAAGATCTGGGGATGGGCAGGGGAAGGCCCCAGCATTTT. Translating gives CASSQDLGMGRGRPQHF.

This chain uses TRBV7-8 with TRBJ2-7, with D uncertain. The CDR3 length is 14 residues. V dropped 2 bases and J dropped 4 bases, with 12 bases sitting between them. Germline V lookup: CDR1 SGHVS, CDR2 FQNEAQ. CDR3 DNA sequence: TGTGCCAGCAGCTTACGAGCAGGCGTTTACGAGCAGTACTTC. Amino acid sequence: CASSLRAGVYEQYF.

The V call is TRBV7-2, the J call TRBJ2-3; D is unclear. Trimming stripped 3 bases from V and 6 bases from J, with 16 bases between. CDR3 length equals 15 residues. The V gene's germline CDR1 is SGHTA and CDR2 FQGNSA. The CDR3 protein is CASSFSPDARDTQYF. CDR3 DNA sequence: TGTGCCAGCAGCTTCTCTCCGGACGCCCGGGATACGCAGTATTTT. Full variable domain (remainder filled in from reference TRBV7-2 and TRBJ2-3): GAGVSQSPSNKVTEKGKDVELRCDPISGHTALYWYRQSLGQGLEFLIYFQGNSAPDKSGLPSDRFSAERTGGSVSTLTIQRTQQEDSAVYLCASSFSPDARDTQYFGPGTRLTVL.

This clone was recorded only once. Other DNA variants within this sample encode the same CDR3. The chain combines TRBV20-1 with TRBJ1-1, with D unresolved. The CDR3 length is 11 residues. In germline, CDR1 is DFQATT, CDR2 SNEGSKA (reference sequence). The V gene lost 4 bases and the J gene lost 0 bases, with 3 bases spanning the gap. CDR3 nucleotides: TGCAGTGCTACGATGAACACTGAAGCTTTCTTT. It encodes CSATMNTEAFF.